This T cell receptor beta chain was found in a study of blood T cell repertoires in COVID-19 (dated by TCRdb to the early 2020s). Context from the whole study: Collaborator samples came from the United States, Italy and Spain and covered acute and convalescent phases of COVID-19. The prospective study material was composed of cDNA or gDNA derived from T cells, B-cell-depleted T cells, or PBMCs. The repertoires were released in a freely available public database meant as a resource for research on the immune response to SARS-CoV-2. Where available, HLA class I and class II types were taken from metadata supplied by the sample provider and were not determined by assay-based typing. Deeply sampled blood TCRbeta repertoires from subjects exposed to, actively infected with, or recovered from COVID-19 were included in the dataset. The samples were drawn from two sources: the first 160 participants of the ongoing ImmuneRACE study, and 1,200 or so subjects contributed by 6 global collaborators. A de-identified subject ID, COVID-19 status, age in years and sex were almost always included in the sample metadata. General conclusions and limits of the study: The amount of clinical and demographic metadata varied by source and participant and was provided uncurated.

V loses 5 bases, J loses 4 bases, and the germline ends lie 18 bases apart. The CDR3 goes from the cysteine to the phenylalanine over 16 residues. The kept DNA is CDR3 alone, 48 bases in frame from the first base. CDR1 and CDR2, looked up from the germline V gene, are SGHVS and FNYEAQ. Turning to this clone: Its antigen is currently not known. No much larger clonotype is one base removed from it; base qualities were not supplied.

TCRbeta CDR3 regions were amplified from genomic DNA using the immunoSEQ Assay, a bias-controlled multiplex PCR. The paper's processing steps were these. Within the assay, amplification of reference gene primers was used to estimate how many nucleated cells each sample contained. To quantify the absolute abundance of each unique TCRbeta CDR3 rearrangement, sequence reads were collapsed and filtered. For each sample, productive Simpson clonality was calculated by taking the square root of Simpson's diversity index across productive rearrangements. The clones in this table, taken by TCRdb from immuneACCESS, are in-frame only. Not every clone is retained; where verified, under half of the shortfall comes from an unresolved V gene, and the cause of the rest is unknown. That table gives V, J and clone size, and the DNA gave D and trimming. The sample data list 200,000 to 250,000 clones, and just over 85% of these were observed just once. Of the sample, more than 3.5% falls within the top ten clones.

Enrolling through a virtual design, the prospective study's participants ranged in age from roughly 18 to 89 years and lived across roughly 23 United States geographic areas. In the prospective study, cohorts were assigned on the basis of participant-reported clinical history obtained from a screening survey and a study questionnaire. In the prospective study, whole blood, serum and a nasopharyngeal or oropharyngeal swab were collected from each participant by mobile phlebotomists. Over a roughly two-month period, participants in the prospective study had the option of providing additional blood draws and questionnaires. Prospective study blood samples were shipped either frozen or at room temperature before DNA extraction.

The sequence links TRBV7-6 to TRBJ2-1; D gene: possibly TRBD2, on 6 matching bases. Sequenced input: PBMCs or T cells enriched from blood (not recorded which). This clonotype was obtained from a woman aged 40 to 49 with acute COVID-19. The CDR3 here reads CASSGNIGGSYNEQFF. Here is the DNA: TGTGCCAGCAGCGGAAACATCGGGGGATCTTACAATGAGCAGTTCTTC. The reference TRBV7-6 and TRBJ2-1 proteins fill in what lies around the CDR3, so the full variable domain reads GAGVSQSPRYKVTKRGQDVALRCDPISGHVSLYWYRQALGQGPEFLTYFNYEAQQDKSGLPNDRFSAERPEGSISTLTIQRTEQRDSAMYRCASSGNIGGSYNEQFFGPGTRLTVL.